This entry lists 19 T cell receptor beta chains sequenced from one sample in a study of blood T cell repertoires in COVID-19. Using immunoSEQ multiplex PCR, the repertoire was profiled, and TCRdb retains in-frame clones only, with some absent. The sample yields roughly 290,000 clones, 70% to 85% seen once. Sequenced: peripheral blood. The receptors derive from a human donor with COVID-19, enrolled during active disease. The donor label of this sample is uncertain.

The chain recombines TRBV5-1 with TRBJ2-3; the D gene is possibly TRBD2 (6 bases). Germline lookup yields CDR1 SGHRS and CDR2 YFSETQ. V was shortened by 7 bases and J by 3 bases, with 18 bases between the two germline ends. The CDR3 runs 15 residues. CDR3 residues: CASEKGLSGTDTQYF. In DNA, the CDR3 is TGCGCCAGCGAGAAGGGACTCTCGGGGACAGATACGCAGTATTTT.

The J gene is TRBJ2-1, the V gene TRBV27; 8 bases line up with TRBD1. The trim removed 8 bases at V and 1 base at J, leaving 10 bases unmatched. The CDR3 totals 16 residues. The germline CDR1 and CDR2 sequences are MNHEY and SMNVEV (reference sequence). CDR3 coding DNA: TGTGCCAGCGGAACCGGGACAGGTATTTCCTACAATGAGCAGTTCTTC. It translates to CASGTGTGISYNEQFF.

The chain carries TRBV10-3 and TRBJ1-3; 8 bases agree with TRBD1. The CDR3 runs 15 residues. CDR1 ENHRY and CDR2 SYGVKD come from the germline V gene. The J segment lost 2 bases and the V segment lost 10 bases, leaving 10 bases of the junction unmatched. This chain's CDR3 is CATTSTGAPGNTIYF. CDR3 DNA: TGTGCCACAACCTCGACAGGGGCACCTGGAAACACCATATATTTT.

J is TRBJ1-6 and V is TRBV30; 10 nucleotides match TRBD1. This CDR3 is built from 16 residues. V lost 4 bases and J lost 2; bases outside the gene matches: 5. Germline-derived CDR1 and CDR2 are GTSNPN and SVGIG (reference sequence). The CDR3 sequence: CAWNGQGGTYNSPLHF. CDR3 DNA sequence: TGTGCCTGGAACGGACAGGGGGGAACCTATAATTCACCCCTCCACTTT. The variable domain in full, with the rest retrieved from reference TRBV30 and TRBJ1-6, is SQTIHQWPATLVQPVGSPLSLECTVEGTSNPNLYWYRQAAGRGLQLLFYSVGIGQISSEVPQNLSASRPQDRQFILSSKKLLLSDSGFYLCAWNGQGGTYNSPLHFGNGTRLTVT.

The chain has TRBV28 and TRBJ2-3; maybe TRBD2 (6 bases). This CDR3 has 15 residues. Looked up from germline, CDR1 is MDHEN and CDR2 is SYDVKM. Trimming took off 2 bases at V and 3 bases at J, with 12 bases between the two ends. CDR3 in DNA: TGTGCCAGCAGTTTAGGGGGACTTTGGACAGATACGCAGTATTTT. As protein: CASSLGGLWTDTQYF.

The J gene is TRBJ1-5, the V gene TRBV10-3; unclear D gene. This CDR3 region has 17 residues. The V and J ends lost 0 bases and 2 bases respectively, with 14 bases between them. Germline lookup yields CDR1 ENHRY and CDR2 SYGVKD. CDR3 sequence reads: CAISESVGVTGNQPQHF. For the CDR3, the DNA is TGTGCCATCAGTGAGTCAGTCGGGGTAACGGGCAATCAGCCCCAGCATTTT.

In this sample, this clone turned up a few times. The chain carries TRBV7-3 and TRBJ2-2; tentatively, D is TRBD2 (6 bases). This CDR3 is 14 amino acids long. The V gene's germline CDR1 is SGHTA and CDR2 FQGTGA. Between the trimmed V and J ends, which lost 3 bases and 6 bases, there was a span of 11 bases. The CDR3 loop is CASSFIGGAGELFF. CDR3 DNA sequence: TGTGCCAGCAGCTTCATCGGGGGAGCCGGGGAGCTGTTTTTT.

V and J are TRBV27 and TRBJ1-1, with TRBD1 as a possible D gene (5 bases). The CDR3 extends over 15 amino acids. Looked up from germline, CDR1 is MNHEY and CDR2 is SMNVEV (reference sequence). Trimming left V 6 bases short and J 3 bases short, with 17 bases between. The CDR3 DNA sequence: TGTGCCAGCAGAAAAAAGGGGATGGGGTACACTGAAGCTTTCTTT. Its translation: CASRKKGMGYTEAFF.

On this clone itself: Other nucleotide sequences from this sample produce the same CDR3. The J gene is TRBJ2-5, the V gene TRBV29-1, with TRBD2 identical over 7 bases. The V gene end was trimmed by 6 bases and the J gene end by 2 bases; junction bases not matched to a gene: 3. Germline V gene sequence: CDR1 SQVTM, CDR2 ANQGSEA. The CDR3 is 12 amino acids. CDR3 protein: CSVGGGQETQYF. CDR3 DNA: TGCAGCGTGGGGGGAGGGCAAGAGACCCAGTACTTC. The whole variable domain, filled in from reference TRBV29-1 and TRBJ2-5, reads SAVISQKPSRDICQRGTSLTIQCQVDSQVTMMFWYRQQPGQSLTLIATANQGSEATYESGFVIDKFPISRPNLTFSTLTVSNMSPEDSSIYLCSVGGGQETQYFGPGTRLLVL.

The chain uses TRBV30 and TRBJ1-1; 10 bases map to TRBD1. J was trimmed by 4 bases and V by 4 bases; bases with no gene match: 6. The CDR3 consists of 14 residues. CDR1 and CDR2 (germline): GTSNPN, SVGIG (reference sequence). The CDR3 reads CAWKGQGILTEAFF. In nucleotides, the CDR3 is TGTGCCTGGAAGGGACAGGGGATCCTCACTGAAGCTTTCTTT.

This chain joins TRBV7-9 and TRBJ2-3, with 8 bases lining up with TRBD2. The CDR3 is made up of 16 amino acids. With V trimmed by 0 bases and J by 3 bases, 5 bases remained unmatched. Germline CDR1 is SEHNR and CDR2 is FQNEAQ (reference sequence). CDR3 sequence: CASSLAPGGPTDTQYF. Written as DNA, the CDR3 is TGTGCCAGCAGCTTAGCGCCGGGAGGGCCGACAGATACGCAGTATTTT.

The J gene is TRBJ2-5, the V gene TRBV5-1; 7 bases map to TRBD2. J lost 8 bases, V lost 3 bases, and 13 bases had no gene match. The CDR3 has 15 residues. The germline V gene encodes CDR1 SGHRS and CDR2 YFSETQ. The CDR3 is CASSSTSSSFVTQYF. CDR3 sequence (DNA): TGCGCCAGCAGCTCGACTAGCAGTTCTTTTGTAACCCAGTACTTC.

This chain links TRBV5-6 with TRBJ2-1, with 9 bases that match TRBD2. Per germline, CDR1 SGHDT and CDR2 YYEEEE. The CDR3 covers 18 residues. V shed 0 bases and J 9 bases; nucleotides not matched to a gene: 16. The CDR3 bases are TGTGCCAGCAGCTTGGTCCGACAAGGGCTAGCGGGACGCGGTGAGCAGTTCTTC. The encoded protein is CASSLVRQGLAGRGEQFF.

The chain combines TRBV3-1 (or the pseudogene TRBV3-2) with TRBJ2-3; 12 bases are shared with TRBD2. V lost 5 bases, J lost 3 bases, and 9 bases stayed unmatched. This CDR3 is built from 17 residues. Germline assignment: CDR1 LGHDT and CDR2 YNNKEL (reference sequence). DNA for the CDR3: TGTGCCAGCAGCTTTCTAGCGGGAGGGAAGAGTACAGATACGCAGTATTTT. It is translated as CASSFLAGGKSTDTQYF.

J is TRBJ1-1 and V is TRBV9; D remains ambiguous. V gave up 0 bases and J gave up 11 bases, with 14 bases separating them. The CDR3 contains 13 residues. In germline, CDR1 is SGDLS, CDR2 YYNGEE. CDR3 sequence reads: CASSVVTDGLAFF. CDR3 bases: TGTGCCAGCAGCGTAGTTACGGACGGACTGGCTTTCTTT.

J is TRBJ2-1 and V is TRBV5-1, with D possibly matching TRBD2 (6 bases). V was clipped by 7 bases and J by 5 bases, with 16 bases between them. CDR3 size: 14 residues. In germline, CDR1 is SGHRS, CDR2 YFSETQ. Here the CDR3 DNA reads TGCGCCAGCGGCATTGGGCTAGCGAACAATGAGCAGTTCTTC. Encoded protein: CASGIGLANNEQFF.

This clone was picked up one time. The gene calls are TRBV11-2 and TRBJ1-1; 8 bases fit TRBD1. The germline gives CDR1 SGHAT, CDR2 FQNNGV. V shed 5 bases and J 4 bases; nucleotides not matched to a gene: 12. The CDR3 has 16 amino acids. The CDR3 DNA follows: TGTGCCAGCAGCGCACGGACAGGGTGGGTGGGCACTGAAGCTTTCTTT. Translating it yields CASSARTGWVGTEAFF.

This clone was observed a few times. This chain uses TRBV10-1 with TRBJ2-7; a possible D gene is TRBD1 (6 bases). The CDR3 totals 15 residues. V lost 2 bases and J 2 bases, leaving 13 bases between the germline ends. Germline values: CDR1 WNHNN, CDR2 SYGVQD (reference sequence). The CDR3 DNA reads as TGCGCCAGCAGTGAGGGGCTTGGGACACCCTACGAGCAGTACTTC. As protein: CASSEGLGTPYEQYF.

The chain employs TRBV7-9 and TRBJ1-2; D is unclear. V lost 5 bases and J lost 4, with 20 bases in between. The CDR3 loop spans 16 amino acids. CDR1 and CDR2 from the germline V gene are SEHNR and FQNEAQ (reference sequence). The CDR3 DNA follows: TGTGCCAGCAGCCCAGACCAGTTTGAGGCCATCTATGGCTACACCTTC. It is translated as CASSPDQFEAIYGYTF.